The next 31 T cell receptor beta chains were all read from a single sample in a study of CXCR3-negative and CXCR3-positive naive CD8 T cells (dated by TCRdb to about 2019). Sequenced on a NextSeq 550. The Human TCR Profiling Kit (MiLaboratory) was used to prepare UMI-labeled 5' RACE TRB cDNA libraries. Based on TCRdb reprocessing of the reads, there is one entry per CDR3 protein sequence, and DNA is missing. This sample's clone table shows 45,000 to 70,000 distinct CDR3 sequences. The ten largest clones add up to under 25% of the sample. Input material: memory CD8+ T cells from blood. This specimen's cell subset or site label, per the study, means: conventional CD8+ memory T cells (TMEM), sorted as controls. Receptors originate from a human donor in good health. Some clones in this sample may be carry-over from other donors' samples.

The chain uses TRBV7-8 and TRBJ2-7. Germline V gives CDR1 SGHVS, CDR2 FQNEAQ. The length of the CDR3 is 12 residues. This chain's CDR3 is CASSLLGIEQYF. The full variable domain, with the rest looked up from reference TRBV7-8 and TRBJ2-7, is GAGVSQSPRYKVAKRGQDVALRCDPISGHVSLFWYQQALGQGPEFLTYFQNEAQLDKSGLPSDRFFAERPEGSVSTLKIQRTQQEDSAVYLCASSLLGIEQYFGPGTRLTVT.

The chain's CDR3 is CSVEDLGTDQETQYF. The chain has TRBV29-1 and TRBJ2-5; absent DNA, TCRdb's TRBD1 call cannot be checked. CDR3 length: 15 amino acids. Germline values: CDR1 SQVTM, CDR2 ANQGSEA.

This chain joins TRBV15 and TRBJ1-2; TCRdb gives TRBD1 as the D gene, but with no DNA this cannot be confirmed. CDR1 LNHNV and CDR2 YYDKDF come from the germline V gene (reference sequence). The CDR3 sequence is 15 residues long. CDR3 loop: CATSSPGTGSRGYTF.

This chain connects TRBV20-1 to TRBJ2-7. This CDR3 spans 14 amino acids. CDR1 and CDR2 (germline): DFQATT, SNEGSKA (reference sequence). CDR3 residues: CSASYQIPSYEQYF.

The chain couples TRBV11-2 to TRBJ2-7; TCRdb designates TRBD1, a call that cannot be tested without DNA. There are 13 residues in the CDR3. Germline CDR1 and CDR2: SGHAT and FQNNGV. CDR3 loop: CASSSGVMYEQYF.

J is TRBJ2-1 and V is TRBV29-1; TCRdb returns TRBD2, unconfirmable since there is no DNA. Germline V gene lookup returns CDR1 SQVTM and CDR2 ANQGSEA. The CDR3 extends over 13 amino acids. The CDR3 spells CSGLAGDYNEQFF.

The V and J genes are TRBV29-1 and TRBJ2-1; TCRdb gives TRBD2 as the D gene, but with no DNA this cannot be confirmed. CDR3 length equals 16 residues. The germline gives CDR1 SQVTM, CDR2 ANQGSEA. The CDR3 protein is CSVPRLAGVLDNEQFF.

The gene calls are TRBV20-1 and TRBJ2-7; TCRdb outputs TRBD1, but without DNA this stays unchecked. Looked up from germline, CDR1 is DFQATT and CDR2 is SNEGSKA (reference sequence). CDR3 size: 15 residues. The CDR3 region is CSARVLAGEVYEQYF.

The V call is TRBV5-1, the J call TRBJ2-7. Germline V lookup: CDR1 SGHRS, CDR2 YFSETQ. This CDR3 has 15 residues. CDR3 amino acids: CASSSENSETYEQYF.

CDR3 in amino acids: CASSSWEGLAGFEQYF. The chain recombines TRBV7-2 with TRBJ2-7; the TCRdb call, TRBD2, lacks DNA for checking. There are 16 residues in the CDR3. The germline V gene encodes CDR1 SGHTA and CDR2 FQGNSA.

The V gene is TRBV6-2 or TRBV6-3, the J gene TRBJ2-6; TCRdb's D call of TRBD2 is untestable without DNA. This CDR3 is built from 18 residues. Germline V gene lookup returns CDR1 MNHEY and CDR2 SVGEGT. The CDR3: CASSYYRGIPTGANVLTF.

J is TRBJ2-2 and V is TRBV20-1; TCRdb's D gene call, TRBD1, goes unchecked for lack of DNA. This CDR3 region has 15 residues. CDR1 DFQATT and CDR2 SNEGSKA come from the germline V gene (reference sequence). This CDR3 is CSARDNRVYTGELFF.

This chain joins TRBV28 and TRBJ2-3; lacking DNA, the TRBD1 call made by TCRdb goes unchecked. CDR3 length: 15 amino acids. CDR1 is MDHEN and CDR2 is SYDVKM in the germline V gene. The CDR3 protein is CASQDRAWGTDTQYF.

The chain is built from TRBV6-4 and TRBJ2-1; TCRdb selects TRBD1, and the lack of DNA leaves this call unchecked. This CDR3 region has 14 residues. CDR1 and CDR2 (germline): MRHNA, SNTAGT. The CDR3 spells CASSAGGAGNEQFF.

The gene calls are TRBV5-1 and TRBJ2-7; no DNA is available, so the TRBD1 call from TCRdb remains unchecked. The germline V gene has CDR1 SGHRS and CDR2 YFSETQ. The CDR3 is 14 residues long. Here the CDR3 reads CASSQDRGLSERYF.

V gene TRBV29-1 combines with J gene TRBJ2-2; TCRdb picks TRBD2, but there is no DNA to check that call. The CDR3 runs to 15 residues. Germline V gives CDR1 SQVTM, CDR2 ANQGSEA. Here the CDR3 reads CSVEVSGRDTGELFF.

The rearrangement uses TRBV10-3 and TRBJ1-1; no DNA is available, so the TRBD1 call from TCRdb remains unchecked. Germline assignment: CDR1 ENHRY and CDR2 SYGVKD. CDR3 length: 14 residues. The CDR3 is CAISSGTGESEAFF.

The CDR3 region is CASSLYVGGRSYEQYF. This chain links TRBV7-2 with TRBJ2-7; absent DNA, TCRdb's TRBD1 call cannot be checked. The CDR3 has 16 residues. Germline V CDR1 and CDR2: SGHTA, FQGNSA. The complete variable domain, with remaining parts taken from reference TRBV7-2 and TRBJ2-7, reads GAGVSQSPSNKVTEKGKDVELRCDPISGHTALYWYRQSLGQGLEFLIYFQGNSAPDKSGLPSDRFSAERTGGSVSTLTIQRTQQEDSAVYLCASSLYVGGRSYEQYFGPGTRLTVT.

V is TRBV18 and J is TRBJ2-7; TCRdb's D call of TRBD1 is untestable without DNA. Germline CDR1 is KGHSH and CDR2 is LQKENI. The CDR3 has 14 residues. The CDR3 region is CASSWTGGIYEQYF.

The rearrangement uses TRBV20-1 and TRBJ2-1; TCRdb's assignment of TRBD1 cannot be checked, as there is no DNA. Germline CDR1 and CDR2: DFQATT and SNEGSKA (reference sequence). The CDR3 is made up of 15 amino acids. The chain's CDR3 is CSARERDRDYNEQFF.

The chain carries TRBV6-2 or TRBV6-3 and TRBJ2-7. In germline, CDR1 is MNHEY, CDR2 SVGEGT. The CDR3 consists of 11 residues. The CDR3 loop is CASQGFYEQYF.

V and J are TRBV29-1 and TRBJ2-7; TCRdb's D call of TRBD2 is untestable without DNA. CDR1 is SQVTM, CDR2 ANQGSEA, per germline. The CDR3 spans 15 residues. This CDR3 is CSVEGGQGRSYEQYF.

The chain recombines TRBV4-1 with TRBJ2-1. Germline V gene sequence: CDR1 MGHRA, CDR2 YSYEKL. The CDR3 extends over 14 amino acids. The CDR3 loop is CASSQEFGTGEQFF.

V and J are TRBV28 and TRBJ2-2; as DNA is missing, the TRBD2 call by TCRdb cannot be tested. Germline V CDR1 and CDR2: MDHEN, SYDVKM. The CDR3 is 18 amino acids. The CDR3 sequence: CASSPLGGLAGGTGELFF. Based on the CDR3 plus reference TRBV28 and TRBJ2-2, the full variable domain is DVKVTQSSRYLVKRTGEKVFLECVQDMDHENMFWYRQDPGLGLRLIYFSYDVKMKEKGDIPEGYSVSREKKERFSLILESASTNQTSMYLCASSPLGGLAGGTGELFFGEGSRLTVL.

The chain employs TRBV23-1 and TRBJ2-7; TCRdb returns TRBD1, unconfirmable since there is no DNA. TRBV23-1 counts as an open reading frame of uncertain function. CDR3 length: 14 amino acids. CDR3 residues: CASSQGDRTYEQYF.

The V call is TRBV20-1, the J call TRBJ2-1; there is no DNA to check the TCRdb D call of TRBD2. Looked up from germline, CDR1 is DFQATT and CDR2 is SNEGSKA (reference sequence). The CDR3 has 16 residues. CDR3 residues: CSASLLAGGTYNEQFF.

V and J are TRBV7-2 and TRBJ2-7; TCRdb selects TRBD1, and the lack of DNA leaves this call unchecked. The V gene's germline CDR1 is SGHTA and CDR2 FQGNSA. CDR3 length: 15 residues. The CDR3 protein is CASSFREVSSYEQYF.

The CDR3 region is CASRPGTVNEQFF. The chain has TRBV10-2 and TRBJ2-1; TCRdb names TRBD1, which stays unverified in the absence of DNA. Germline CDR1 is WSHSY and CDR2 is SAAADI. This CDR3 spans 13 amino acids.

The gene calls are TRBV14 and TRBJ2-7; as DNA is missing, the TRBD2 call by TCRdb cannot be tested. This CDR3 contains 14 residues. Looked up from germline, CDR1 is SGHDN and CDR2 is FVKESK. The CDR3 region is CASSQGIHPPEQYF.

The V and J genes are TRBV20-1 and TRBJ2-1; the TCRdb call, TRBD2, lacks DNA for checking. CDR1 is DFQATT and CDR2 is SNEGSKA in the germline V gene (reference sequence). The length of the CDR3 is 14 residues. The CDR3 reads CSGLAGRTYNEQFF.

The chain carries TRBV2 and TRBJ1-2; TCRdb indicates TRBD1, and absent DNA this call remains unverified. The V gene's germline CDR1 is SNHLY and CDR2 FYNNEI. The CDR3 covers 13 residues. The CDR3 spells CARKDRGLYGYTF. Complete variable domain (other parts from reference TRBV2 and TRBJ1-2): EPEVTQTPSHQVTQMGQEVILRCVPISNHLYFYWYRQILGQKVEFLVSFYNNEISEKSEIFDDQFSVERPDGSNFTLKIRSTKLEDSAMYFCARKDRGLYGYTFGSGTRLTVV.